These 16 T cell receptor beta chains share one sample of origin, sequenced in a study of cytomegalovirus exposure and HLA in healthy donors. Primers for the PCR totalled 60 Vbeta and 13 Jbeta. Assay used: immunoSEQ multiplex PCR; TCRdb lists only in-frame clones, some missing. The data contain 90,000 to 120,000 clones, around 80% of them singletons. The sample was PBMCs. The receptor set was obtained from a man aged 25 to 40 in good health and CMV-seropositive.

J is TRBJ2-1 and V is TRBV10-3; D is uncertain. V was pared by 5 bases and J by 6 bases, with 14 bases between. This CDR3 has 14 amino acids. Per the germline V gene, CDR1 is ENHRY and CDR2 is SYGVKD. The CDR3 sequence: CAISWQAVGNEQFF. The CDR3 DNA reads as TGTGCCATCAGTTGGCAGGCCGTCGGCAATGAGCAGTTCTTC.

The chain joins TRBV7-2 to TRBJ1-5; D is unclear. Germline V gives CDR1 SGHTA, CDR2 FQGNSA. This CDR3 contains 14 residues. V gave up 5 bases and J gave up 5 bases, with 13 bases separating them. As DNA, the CDR3 is TGTGCCAGCAGCCCGTACACCCCATATCAGCCCCAGCATTTT. Its translation: CASSPYTPYQPQHF.

This clone was counted between two and nine times. The chain combines TRBV5-4 with TRBJ1-6; D may be TRBD1 (6 bases). Germline V gene data show CDR1 as SGHNT and CDR2 as YYREEE (reference sequence). The CDR3 has 16 amino acids. The V gene lost 2 bases and the J gene lost 4 bases, with 13 bases spanning the gap. CDR3 bases: TGTGCCAGCAGCTTTTCAGGGGCCCAGTATAATTCACCCCTCCACTTT. It encodes CASSFSGAQYNSPLHF.

The sample holds a few counts of this clone. The chain uses TRBV14 and TRBJ1-5; D perhaps matches TRBD1 (5 bases). Trimming pared 5 bases from V and 6 bases from J, leaving 11 bases between. Germline V CDR1 and CDR2: SGHDN, FVKESK. This CDR3 is built from 13 residues. The CDR3 DNA reads TGTGCCAGCAGCGGCACAGGTACTCAGCCCCAGCATTTT. It encodes CASSGTGTQPQHF.

The CDR3 DNA is TGCGCCAGCAGTGAGTCGACTCGGCCCCGAGCCTCTGGAAACACCATATATTTT. Its protein is CASSESTRPRASGNTIYF. The V call is TRBV10-1, the J call TRBJ1-3; D is ambiguous. The V and J ends lost 0 bases and 0 bases respectively, with 15 bases between them. The CDR3 runs 18 residues. Germline V gene sequence: CDR1 WNHNN, CDR2 SYGVQD (reference sequence).

The chain recombines TRBV6-6 with TRBJ1-6, with a possible D match to TRBD1 (6 bases). The CDR3 spans 14 residues. Germline V gives CDR1 MNHNY, CDR2 SVGAGI (reference sequence). The V gene lost 6 bases and the J gene lost 7 bases, with 13 bases spanning the gap. CDR3 sequence: CASSLDRPNSPLHF. Here the CDR3 DNA reads TGTGCCAGCAGCTTAGACAGGCCGAATTCACCCCTCCACTTT.

The chain uses TRBV2 and TRBJ1-5, with D possibly being TRBD1 (5 bases). Looked up from germline, CDR1 is SNHLY and CDR2 is FYNNEI. CDR3 length: 15 residues. Trimming pared 6 bases from V and 5 bases from J, leaving 17 bases between. CDR3 residues: CASRKGVRGDQPQHF. The CDR3 DNA follows: TGTGCCAGCAGGAAAGGGGTCCGGGGGGATCAGCCCCAGCATTTT. The whole variable domain, remainder taken from reference TRBV2 and TRBJ1-5, is EPEVTQTPSHQVTQMGQEVILRCVPISNHLYFYWYRQILGQKVEFLVSFYNNEISEKSEIFDDQFSVERPDGSNFTLKIRSTKLEDSAMYFCASRKGVRGDQPQHFGDGTRLSIL.

V is TRBV14 and J is TRBJ2-1; TRBD2 agrees at 12 bases. With V trimmed by 4 bases and J by 10 bases, 5 bases remained unmatched. Germline V gene data show CDR1 as SGHDN and CDR2 as FVKESK. The CDR3 totals 14 residues. The CDR3 sequence: CASSRQLAGGEQFF. As DNA, the CDR3 is TGTGCCAGCAGCCGACAACTAGCGGGGGGCGAGCAGTTCTTC.

This clone was recorded only once. The chain recombines TRBV11-3 with TRBJ1-1, with TRBD1 identical over 9 bases. The CDR3 length is 18 residues. Germline values: CDR1 SGHNT, CDR2 YENEEA. J gave up 1 base and V 3 bases, and 12 bases lay outside the gene matches. CDR3 amino acids: CASSFSPTTGGKNTEAFF. The CDR3 DNA sequence: TGTGCCAGCAGCTTTTCCCCTACGACAGGGGGGAAGAACACTGAAGCTTTCTTT.

The V and J genes are TRBV20-1 and TRBJ1-2, with D unclear. The CDR3 covers 9 residues. The V gene lost 6 bases and the J gene lost 6 bases, with 5 bases spanning the gap. Germline V gene sequence: CDR1 DFQATT, CDR2 SNEGSKA (reference sequence). The CDR3 here is CSAEDGYTF. The CDR3 nucleotides are TGCAGTGCGGAGGATGGCTACACCTTC.

This clone appeared once. The chain joins TRBV11-2 to TRBJ1-6; the match to TRBD1 covers 7 bases. The CDR3 has 15 amino acids. Germline V gene sequence: CDR1 SGHAT, CDR2 FQNNGV. Losses at the gene ends were 6 bases for V and 9 bases for J; bases not matched to a gene: 11. CDR3 in DNA: TGTGCCAGCAGGATAGCAGGGGGTGCGAGTTCACCCCTCCACTTT. Translation: CASRIAGGASSPLHF.

This chain connects TRBV5-1 to TRBJ2-1, with 8 bases matching TRBD2. Trimming at V came to 4 bases and at J to 3 bases, leaving 6 bases not matched to a gene. Germline-derived CDR1 and CDR2 are SGHRS and YFSETQ. The CDR3 is 15 residues long. The CDR3, as DNA: TGCGCCAGCAGCCCCCTTAGCGGGAACTACAATGAGCAGTTCTTC. Translated: CASSPLSGNYNEQFF.

The V call is TRBV5-8, the J call TRBJ2-7; TRBD2 matches at 13 bases. The CDR3 contains 15 residues. The V gene end was trimmed by 0 bases and the J gene end by 6 bases; junction bases not matched to a gene: 3. CDR1 and CDR2 from the germline V gene are SGHTS and YDEGEE. The CDR3 sequence is CASSLVGTSGVEQYF. As DNA, the CDR3 is TGTGCCAGCAGCTTGGTCGGGACTAGCGGGGTCGAGCAGTACTTC.

The V call is TRBV7-9, the J call TRBJ1-6; tentative D call: TRBD1 (6 bases). The germline CDR1 and CDR2 sequences are SEHNR and FQNEAQ (reference sequence). The CDR3 runs to 16 residues. The V gene lost 6 bases and the J gene lost 4 bases, with 16 bases spanning the gap. This CDR3 is CASRNSRDKYNSPLHF. As DNA, the CDR3 is TGTGCCAGCAGAAACAGCCGGGACAAGTATAATTCACCCCTCCACTTT.

This chain uses TRBV7-9 with TRBJ2-1; D possibly corresponds to TRBD1 (5 bases). V lost 3 bases and J lost 8, with 8 bases in between. Germline CDR1 SEHNR, CDR2 FQNEAQ (reference sequence). The CDR3 is 12 residues long. CDR3 in amino acids: CASSFTRDEQFF. CDR3 nucleotide sequence: TGTGCCAGCAGCTTTACCAGGGATGAGCAGTTCTTC.

The V gene is TRBV18, the J gene TRBJ1-1; 8 bases line up with TRBD1. This CDR3 spans 14 amino acids. Looked up from germline, CDR1 is KGHSH and CDR2 is LQKENI. J gave up 4 bases and V 3 bases, and 4 bases lay outside the gene matches. The chain's CDR3 is CASSPDRDGTEAFF. The CDR3 DNA follows: TGTGCCAGCTCACCGGACAGGGATGGCACTGAAGCTTTCTTT.